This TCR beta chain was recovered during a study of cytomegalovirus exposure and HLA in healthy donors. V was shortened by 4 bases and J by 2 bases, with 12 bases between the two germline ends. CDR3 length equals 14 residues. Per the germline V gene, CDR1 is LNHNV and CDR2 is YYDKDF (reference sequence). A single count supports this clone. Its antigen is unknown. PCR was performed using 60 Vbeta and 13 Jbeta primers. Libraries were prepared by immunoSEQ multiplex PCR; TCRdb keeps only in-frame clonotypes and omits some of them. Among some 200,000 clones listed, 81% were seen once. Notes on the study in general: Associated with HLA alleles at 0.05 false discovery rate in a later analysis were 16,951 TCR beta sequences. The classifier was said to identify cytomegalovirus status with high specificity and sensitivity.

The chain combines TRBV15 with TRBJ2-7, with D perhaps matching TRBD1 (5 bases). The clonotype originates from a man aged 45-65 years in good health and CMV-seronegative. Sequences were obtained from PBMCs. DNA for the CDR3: TGTGCCACCAGCATACCAGGGTTTCCCTACGAGCAGTACTTC. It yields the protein CATSIPGFPYEQYF.